The 28 T cell receptor beta chains in this list originate from one sample, sequenced in a study of T cells in Graves' hyperthyroidism and ophthalmopathy. RNA transcripts served as the template for amplifying TCR beta CDR3 regions. Carried out on the TCR CDR3, a first-round RT-PCR used the HTBI primer set. One entry per CDR3 protein results from TCRdb running MiXCR on the multiplex PCR reads. The sample comprises roughly 500,000 distinct CDR3 sequences, around 50% of which are singletons, and 44% rests with the top ten. The specimen sequenced was peripheral blood or thyroid tissue (not recorded which). The receptors stem from an adult woman with Graves' disease, either hyperthyroidism or ophthalmopathy (not recorded which).

This clonotype was observed many times. The chain couples TRBV20-1 to TRBJ2-5, with TRBD1 matching over 8 bases. V lost 6 bases to trimming and J lost 5 bases; unmatched junction nucleotides: 11. This CDR3 region has 14 residues. Germline V gene lookup returns CDR1 DFQATT and CDR2 SNEGSKA (reference sequence). The CDR3 DNA follows: TGCAGTGCCGGCCGTGACAGGGGTTATGAGACCCAGTACTTC. Residues: CSAGRDRGYETQYF.

Remarks on this clonotype: The final CDR3 position lacks the conserved phenylalanine or tryptophan, pointing to a likely read error. The DNA is omitted, as the CDR3 cannot be located on it reliably, and the CDR3 follows TCRdb's listing. CDR3 loop: CASSDWTSGDT. The gene calls are TRBV10-1 and TRBJ1-3. Germline V CDR1 and CDR2: WNHNN, SYGVQD (reference sequence). The CDR3 spans 11 amino acids, including both terminal residues.

This clonotype was found many times. The chain is built from TRBV10-3 and TRBJ1-5; a weak D match, TRBD1 (6 bases). V lost 5 bases and J 4 bases, leaving 12 bases between the germline ends. Germline V CDR1 and CDR2: ENHRY, SYGVKD. This CDR3 is built from 14 residues. The CDR3 loop is CAISQGGGNQPQHF. The DNA for the CDR3 is TGTGCCATCAGTCAGGGAGGGGGAAATCAGCCCCAGCATTTT.

The CDR3 is CASSVVPVPYEQYF. CDR3 DNA sequence: TGTGCCAGCAGCGTAGTTCCCGTTCCCTACGAGCAGTACTTC. This chain uses TRBV9 with TRBJ2-7; D unresolved. The germline V gene encodes CDR1 SGDLS and CDR2 YYNGEE. The CDR3 extends over 14 amino acids. The V end was cut by 0 bases, the J end by 2 bases, with 9 bases between.

J is TRBJ2-7 and V is TRBV28; D tentatively fits TRBD1 or TRBD2 (7 bases each). Germline V gives CDR1 MDHEN, CDR2 SYDVKM. The CDR3 is made up of 14 amino acids. V lost 9 bases and J 3 bases, leaving 18 bases between the germline ends. CDR3 coding DNA: TGTGCCAGTAAAACAGGGGAGGGAGACTACGAGCAGTACTTC. Translating it yields CASKTGEGDYEQYF.

There are a few counts of this clonotype. The J gene is TRBJ1-1, the V gene TRBV5-1, with TRBD1 matching 9 bases. The V and J ends lost 5 bases and 4 bases, in that order; junction bases with no gene match: 9. Germline values: CDR1 SGHRS, CDR2 YFSETQ. This CDR3 region has 15 residues. The CDR3 bases are TGCGCCAGCAGTTCTGGGGACAGGGTTACCACTGAAGCTTTCTTT. Translated, it gives CASSSGDRVTTEAFF.

With respect to this clonotype: A read error may account for a junction end that differs from germline. The chain links TRBV7-9 to TRBJ2-5; D gene unclear. The CDR3 covers 15 residues. Germline CDR1 is SEHNR and CDR2 is FQNEAQ (reference sequence). The CDR3 DNA sequence: TGCGCCAGCAGCCAAGATGGCCGTCTGGGGGAGACCCAGTACTTC. Translated, it gives CASSQDGRLGETQYF.

V and J are TRBV7-2 and TRBJ2-7; no clear D. V shed 1 base and J shed 6 bases, with 13 bases lying between them. CDR1 and CDR2 from the germline V gene are SGHTA and FQGNSA. This CDR3 contains 14 residues. The DNA of the CDR3 is TGTGCCAGCAGCTTAGAAAGGGTCAACTGCGAGCAGTACTTC. Translation gives CASSLERVNCEQYF. The full variable domain, its missing parts supplied by reference TRBV7-2 and TRBJ2-7, is GAGVSQSPSNKVTEKGKDVELRCDPISGHTALYWYRQSLGQGLEFLIYFQGNSAPDKSGLPSDRFSAERTGGSVSTLTIQRTQQEDSAVYLCASSLERVNCEQYFGPGTRLTVT.

The chain combines TRBV15 with TRBJ2-5; either TRBD1 or TRBD2 may supply D (5 bases each). The CDR3 totals 15 residues. Trimming stripped 3 bases from V and 0 bases from J, with 11 bases between. Germline CDR1 and CDR2: LNHNV and YYDKDF (reference sequence). The CDR3 DNA reads TGTGCCACCAGCAGTGCGGGCAGGGACCAAGAGACCCAGTACTTC. This encodes CATSSAGRDQETQYF. Using reference TRBV15 and TRBJ2-5 for the parts outside the CDR3, the full variable domain is DAMVIQNPRYQVTQFGKPVTLSCSQTLNHNVMYWYQQKSSQAPKLLFHYYDKDFNNEADTPDNFQSRRPNTSFCFLDIRSPGLGDTAMYLCATSSAGRDQETQYFGPGTRLLVL.

The count of this clonotype is one. The rearrangement joins TRBV2 to TRBJ2-1, with D possibly TRBD1 on 6 matching bases. V was pared by 3 bases and J by 10 bases, with 10 bases between. This CDR3 contains 12 residues. Germline loops: CDR1 SNHLY, CDR2 FYNNEI. The CDR3 region is CASSDLRGEQFF. CDR3 nucleotide sequence: TGTGCCAGCAGTGACCTTAGGGGGGAGCAGTTCTTC.

This clonotype was counted a single time. The chain employs TRBV2 and TRBJ2-5; D not resolved. CDR3 length: 14 residues. Deletions cut 8 bases from V and 5 bases from J, with 18 bases between. Germline V CDR1 and CDR2: SNHLY, FYNNEI. CDR3 sequence reads: CASFAVNTGETQYF. In DNA, the CDR3 is TGTGCCAGCTTCGCTGTCAACACCGGGGAGACCCAGTACTTC.

The CDR3 sequence is CASSPPSGVAETQYF. Here the CDR3 DNA reads TGTGCCAGCAGCCCCCCTTCGGGAGTGGCAGAGACCCAGTACTTC. The chain employs TRBV7-9 and TRBJ2-5, with TRBD2 as a possible D gene (6 bases). The CDR3 consists of 15 residues. CDR1 is SEHNR, CDR2 FQNEAQ, per germline (reference sequence). V lost 5 bases and J 4 bases, leaving 17 bases between the germline ends.

This clonotype was observed at least ten times. The V call is TRBV29-1, the J call TRBJ1-4; no reliable D call. The CDR3 contains 12 residues. The germline V and J ends were trimmed by 4 bases and 6 bases, with 9 bases remaining between them. Germline CDR1 is SQVTM and CDR2 is ANQGSEA. As DNA, the CDR3 is TGCAGCGTTGCCGATAATTATGAAAAACTGTTTTTT. Protein: CSVADNYEKLFF.

This clonotype came up a few times. The chain couples TRBV7-2 to TRBJ1-5, with 7 positions matching TRBD1. Germline trimming cut 4 bases from V and 2 bases from J; bases unmatched to any gene: 5. The CDR3 contains 15 residues. Germline V gene lookup returns CDR1 SGHTA and CDR2 FQGNSA. The CDR3 reads CASSSIGTGNQPQHF. The DNA of the CDR3 is TGTGCCAGCAGCTCTATCGGGACAGGCAATCAGCCCCAGCATTTT.

This clonotype was recorded only once. Germline is not matched at one junction end, which may reflect a read error. This rearrangement joins TRBV28 to TRBJ2-6; 8 bases match TRBD1. The CDR3 has 13 amino acids. Germline CDR1 and CDR2: MDHEN and SYDVKM. CDR3 sequence reads: CASRTGQAYVLTF. In DNA, the CDR3 is TGTGCCAGCAGGACGGGACAGGCCTACGTCCTGACTTTC.

The CDR3 spells CASSVGDHTDTQYF. The DNA of the CDR3 is TGTGCCAGCAGCGTAGGGGACCACACAGATACGCAGTATTTT. The gene calls are TRBV9 and TRBJ2-3, with D perhaps TRBD1 or TRBD2 (5 bases each). This CDR3 is built from 14 residues. CDR1 is SGDLS and CDR2 is YYNGEE in the germline V gene. V lost 0 bases, J lost 2 bases, and 7 bases lay in between.

The chain uses TRBV15 and TRBJ1-5; D gene ambiguous. The CDR3 runs 16 residues. Germline assignment: CDR1 LNHNV and CDR2 YYDKDF (reference sequence). Trimming removed 5 bases from V and 6 bases from J, with 20 bases in between. The CDR3 spells CATSSGQRLLVQPQHF. DNA for the CDR3: TGTGCCACCAGCTCTGGCCAGAGGTTGTTAGTTCAGCCCCAGCATTTT.

This clonotype has a count of ten or more. The CDR3 sequence is CSSRGQAAKTQYF. The CDR3 bases are TGCAGCTCTCGGGGGCAGGCTGCGAAGACCCAGTACTTC. V usage is TRBV29-1 and J usage is TRBJ2-5; perhaps D is TRBD1 or TRBD2 (6 bases each). Trimming removed 8 bases from V and 6 bases from J, with 19 bases in between. The CDR3 is made up of 13 amino acids. Germline CDR1 and CDR2: SQVTM and ANQGSEA. Looking up the rest from reference TRBV29-1 and TRBJ2-5 gives the full variable domain: SAVISQKPSRDICQRGTSLTIQCQVDSQVTMMFWYRQQPGQSLTLIATANQGSEATYESGFVIDKFPISRPNLTFSTLTVSNMSPEDSSIYLCSSRGQAAKTQYFGPGTRLLVL.

This chain connects TRBV7-6 to TRBJ1-2, with 10 bases fitting TRBD1. The CDR3 runs to 14 residues. The J segment lost 6 bases and the V segment lost 5 bases, leaving 6 bases of the junction unmatched. Per the germline V gene, CDR1 is SGHVS and CDR2 is FNYEAQ. For the CDR3, the DNA is TGTGCCAGCAGCCCTGGGACAGGGGACGATGGCTACACCTTC. The encoded protein is CASSPGTGDDGYTF.

V and J are TRBV5-1 and TRBJ2-6, with TRBD2 matching over 8 bases. CDR3 length: 16 residues. Germline lookup yields CDR1 SGHRS and CDR2 YFSETQ. After removal of 5 bases from V and 0 bases from J, the junction contained 4 bases not matched to a gene. The DNA of the CDR3 is TGCGCCAGCAGTTCCGGGACTAGCTCTGGGGCCAACGTCCTGACTTTC. This translates into CASSSGTSSGANVLTF. Combining the CDR3 with reference TRBV5-1 and TRBJ2-6 gives the whole variable domain KAGVTQTPRYLIKTRGQQVTLSCSPISGHRSVSWYQQTPGQGLQFLFEYFSETQRNKGNFPGRFSGRQFSNSRSEMNVSTLELGDSALYLCASSSGTSSGANVLTFGAGSRLTVL.

The genes are TRBV7-3 and TRBJ1-5, with D possibly being TRBD1 (5 bases). This CDR3 contains 19 residues. Germline V CDR1 and CDR2: SGHTA, FQGTGA. V was trimmed by 4 bases and J by 11 bases, leaving 33 bases between them. The CDR3 reads CASSSRTSGRLRGQETQHF. The CDR3 nucleotides are TGTGCCAGCAGCTCCCGGACTAGCGGGAGATTGAGGGGCCAAGAGACCCAGCATTTT.

This clonotype was observed at least ten times. The CDR3 DNA sequence: TGCAGTGGAGTCGGGAACTATGGCTACACCTTC. This gives the protein CSGVGNYGYTF. V is TRBV20-1 and J is TRBJ1-2; the D is unclear. The germline V gene encodes CDR1 DFQATT and CDR2 SNEGSKA (reference sequence). The CDR3 has 11 amino acids. The germline V and J ends were trimmed by 7 bases and 2 bases, with 8 bases remaining between them.

The genes are TRBV3-1 and TRBJ2-3, with 9 bases identical to TRBD1. CDR3 size: 15 residues. J was trimmed by 3 bases and V by 2 bases; bases with no gene match: 3. Germline V lookup: CDR1 LGHDT, CDR2 YNNKEL (reference sequence). The CDR3 spells CASSQLGQGTDTQYF. In DNA, the CDR3 is TGTGCCAGCAGCCAATTAGGACAGGGGACAGATACGCAGTATTTT.

On this clonotype itself: A much larger clone sits a single nucleotide away, making a read error possible. The genes are TRBV7-9 and TRBJ1-3, with D tentatively TRBD1 (5 bases). This CDR3 has 16 residues. The V gene lost 7 bases and the J gene lost 2 bases, with 18 bases spanning the gap. Germline V gene data show CDR1 as SEHNR and CDR2 as FQNEAQ (reference sequence). CDR3 region: CASIPGGVAAGNTIYF. CDR3 in DNA: TGTGCCAGCATCCCCGGAGGGGTGGCTGCTGGAAACACCATATATTTT. The entire variable domain, with the rest obtained from reference TRBV7-9 and TRBJ1-3, is as follows: DTGVSQNPRHKITKRGQNVTFRCDPISEHNRLYWYRQTLGQGPEFLTYFQNEAQLEKSRLLSDRFSAERPKGSFSTLEIQRTEQGDSAMYLCASIPGGVAAGNTIYFGEGSWLTVV.

A word on this clonotype: At one boundary the junction diverges from the germline segment, which might be a read error. The chain combines TRBV5-5 with TRBJ2-5; TRBD2 is a possible D gene (5 bases). The DNA end is a closer match to TRBJ2-1, so the J assignment may be wrong. Germline-derived CDR1 and CDR2 are SGHKS and YYEKEE (reference sequence). The CDR3 length is 14 residues. The CDR3 bases are TGTGCCAGTAGCTTTGGCCTCCGCTGGGAGACCCAGTTCTTC. The encoded protein is CASSFGLRWETQFF.

This clonotype has ten or more counts. The CDR3 nucleotides are TGCAGTGCTAGAGATGGAGCTAGCGGGAGGACCGGGGAGCTGTTTTTT. This gives the protein CSARDGASGRTGELFF. The rearrangement links TRBV20-1 to TRBJ2-2, with TRBD2 identical over 11 bases. The CDR3 spans 16 residues. CDR1 and CDR2 (germline): DFQATT, SNEGSKA (reference sequence). V shed 0 bases, J shed 5 bases, and the junction held 5 bases outside the gene matches.

The rearrangement uses TRBV7-9 and TRBJ1-2; D unclear. Trimming removed 3 bases from V and 11 bases from J, with 7 bases in between. The germline V gene has CDR1 SEHNR and CDR2 FQNEAQ (reference sequence). CDR3 size: 10 residues. For the CDR3, the DNA is TGTGCCAGCAGCTTTTGGGGTTACACCTTC. This codes for CASSFWGYTF. Complete variable domain (other parts from reference TRBV7-9 and TRBJ1-2): DTGVSQNPRHKITKRGQNVTFRCDPISEHNRLYWYRQTLGQGPEFLTYFQNEAQLEKSRLLSDRFSAERPKGSFSTLEIQRTEQGDSAMYLCASSFWGYTFGSGTRLTVV.

This clonotype appeared many times. The chain couples TRBV5-6 to TRBJ1-6, with D tentatively TRBD1 (5 bases). CDR1 is SGHDT, CDR2 YYEEEE, per germline. V was clipped by 1 base and J by 13 bases, with 15 bases between them. There are 14 residues in the CDR3. CDR3: CASSLSQGLAPLHF. As DNA, the CDR3 is TGTGCCAGCAGCTTGAGCCAGGGCCTTGCCCCCCTCCACTTT. Complete variable domain (other parts from reference TRBV5-6 and TRBJ1-6): DAGVTQSPTHLIKTRGQQVTLRCSPKSGHDTVSWYQQALGQGPQFIFQYYEEEERQRGNFPDRFSGHQFPNYSSELNVNALLLGDSALYLCASSLSQGLAPLHFGNGTRLTVT.